This TCR beta chain was recovered during a study of monozygotic twins with inflammatory bowel disease. UMIs incorporating a 6-nucleotide sample barcode were appended by means of template switching. TCRdb reprocessed the 5' RACE reads and keeps a single row for each CDR3 protein, giving no DNA. Its table lists some 190,000 distinct CDR3 sequences. With no T cell sorting beforehand, total RNA was isolated from whole blood. This CDR3 has 13 residues. The sequence was collected from a human donor with ulcerative colitis or Crohn's disease, or a healthy co-twin of an affected twin (not recorded which). Sequenced material: blood. The V and J genes are TRBV12-3 or TRBV12-4 and TRBJ1-1. CDR3 sequence reads: CASLGIYPTEAFF.